One sample yielded the 23 T cell receptor beta chains listed below, sequenced in a study of Graves' ophthalmopathy and Graves' hyperthyroidism. From RNA, the CDR3 regions of TCR beta chains were amplified and sequenced. HTBI-primed RT-PCR formed the first round, and a multiplex PCR formed the second. TCRdb re-called the multiplex PCR reads with MiXCR, one entry per CDR3 protein. Of about 740,000 distinct CDR3 sequences listed, approximately 40% are singletons. Material for sequencing was peripheral blood. These TCRs come from an adult man with Graves' ophthalmopathy.

This chain links TRBV7-6 with TRBJ2-7; 8 bases line up with TRBD2. In germline, CDR1 is SGHVS, CDR2 FNYEAQ. The V gene end was trimmed by 1 base and the J gene end by 4 bases; junction bases not matched to a gene: 12. CDR3 length equals 17 residues. CDR3 DNA sequence: TGTGCCAGCAGCTTAGAGGACGGGAGGGACGGCAGATACGAGCAGTACTTC. Translating gives CASSLEDGRDGRYEQYF.

The chain employs TRBV7-9 and TRBJ1-1; possible D gene TRBD1, 6 bases. Germline V gene lookup returns CDR1 SEHNR and CDR2 FQNEAQ (reference sequence). The V and J ends lost 5 bases and 3 bases respectively, with 19 bases between them. The length of the CDR3 is 16 residues. This chain's CDR3 is CASSQGRGTWDTEAFF. For the CDR3, the DNA is TGTGCCAGCAGCCAAGGCAGGGGCACATGGGACACTGAAGCTTTCTTT. The full variable domain, completed using reference TRBV7-9 and TRBJ1-1, is DTGVSQNPRHKITKRGQNVTFRCDPISEHNRLYWYRQTLGQGPEFLTYFQNEAQLEKSRLLSDRFSAERPKGSFSTLEIQRTEQGDSAMYLCASSQGRGTWDTEAFFGQGTRLTVV.

This clonotype was detected ten times or more. This chain uses TRBV19 with TRBJ1-1; 7 bases fit TRBD1. This CDR3 has 14 residues. With 9 bases clipped from V and 1 base from J, the junction kept 8 bases outside the gene matches. Germline CDR1 is LNHDA and CDR2 is SQIVND (reference sequence). DNA of the CDR3: TGTGCCAGCAGCATAGGGACAGCGAACACTGAAGCTTTCTTT. Protein sequence: CASSIGTANTEAFF. Full variable domain (remainder filled in from reference TRBV19 and TRBJ1-1): DGGITQSPKYLFRKEGQNVTLSCEQNLNHDAMYWYRQDPGQGLRLIYYSQIVNDFQKGDIAEGYSVSREKKESFPLTVTSAQKNPTAFYLCASSIGTANTEAFFGQGTRLTVV.

This clonotype was observed at least ten times. This sequence joins TRBV25-1 and TRBJ2-5, with TRBD2 as a possible D gene (6 bases). Germline V gene sequence: CDR1 MGHDK, CDR2 SYGVNS. CDR3 length: 13 residues. The V and J ends lost 1 base and 9 bases respectively, with 12 bases between them. CDR3: CASSELGGVPQYF. The CDR3 bases are TGTGCCAGCAGTGAATTGGGCGGGGTCCCCCAGTACTTC.

The table lists this clonotype with a few counts. The V and J genes are TRBV19 and TRBJ1-3; D unclear. V was pared by 3 bases and J by 0 bases, with 21 bases between. Germline V gives CDR1 LNHDA, CDR2 SQIVND (reference sequence). The CDR3 contains 19 residues. CDR3 residues: CASSIGPGRSSISGNTIYF. DNA of the CDR3: TGTGCCAGTAGTATTGGCCCCGGACGGTCATCGATCTCTGGAAACACCATATATTTT.

This clonotype has ten or more counts. V usage is TRBV7-9 and J usage is TRBJ2-2, with a weak D call TRBD1 (6 bases). The germline CDR1 and CDR2 sequences are SEHNR and FQNEAQ (reference sequence). V dropped 4 bases and J dropped 4 bases, with 10 bases sitting between them. This CDR3 spans 14 amino acids. CDR3 sequence: CASSSDRLTGELFF. In nucleotides, the CDR3 is TGTGCCAGCAGCTCCGACAGGCTCACCGGGGAGCTGTTTTTT.

The chain combines TRBV7-2 with TRBJ1-2; D perhaps matches TRBD1 (5 bases). The CDR3 loop spans 13 amino acids. V was cut by 3 bases and J by 6 bases, with 11 bases left in between. Germline V gives CDR1 SGHTA, CDR2 FQGNSA. CDR3 in amino acids: CASSFGHLDGYTF. Written as DNA, the CDR3 is TGTGCCAGCAGCTTTGGACACTTGGATGGCTACACCTTC.

This clonotype was seen repeatedly, ten times or more. The chain joins TRBV7-2 to TRBJ1-2; a weak D match, TRBD1 (6 bases). This CDR3 comprises 15 residues. Trimming pared 2 bases from V and 6 bases from J, leaving 16 bases between. Germline loops: CDR1 SGHTA, CDR2 FQGNSA. The DNA of the CDR3 is TGTGCCAGCAGCTTAAGGGAGCCTCGACAGGATGGCTACACCTTC. It specifies CASSLREPRQDGYTF. The variable domain in full, completed from reference TRBV7-2 and TRBJ1-2, reads GAGVSQSPSNKVTEKGKDVELRCDPISGHTALYWYRQSLGQGLEFLIYFQGNSAPDKSGLPSDRFSAERTGGSVSTLTIQRTQQEDSAVYLCASSLREPRQDGYTFGSGTRLTVV.

The chain employs TRBV7-8 and TRBJ2-5; a weak D match, TRBD2 (6 bases). The CDR3 has 17 residues. V gave up 1 base and J gave up 8 bases, with 23 bases separating them. The V gene's germline CDR1 is SGHVS and CDR2 FQNEAQ. Here the CDR3 reads CASSLDSGDDMRETQYF. CDR3 DNA: TGTGCCAGCAGCTTAGATAGCGGCGATGACATGAGAGAAACCCAGTACTTC. Looking up the rest from reference TRBV7-8 and TRBJ2-5 gives the full variable domain: GAGVSQSPRYKVAKRGQDVALRCDPISGHVSLFWYQQALGQGPEFLTYFQNEAQLDKSGLPSDRFFAERPEGSVSTLKIQRTQQEDSAVYLCASSLDSGDDMRETQYFGPGTRLLVL.

This clonotype was detected a few times. The chain employs TRBV2 and TRBJ2-7, with 7 bases identical to TRBD2. Germline CDR1 reads SNHLY; CDR2 reads FYNNEI. The CDR3 contains 14 residues. Trimming took 8 bases from V and 3 from J; bases not matched to a gene: 10. The CDR3 region is CASSRAGRHYEQYF. As DNA, the CDR3 is TGTGCCAGCTCACGAGCGGGAAGACACTACGAGCAGTACTTC.

The genes are TRBV7-2 and TRBJ2-7; D is unclear. The J call is uncertain, as TRBJ2-1 better fits the DNA end. This CDR3 is built from 13 residues. In germline, CDR1 is SGHTA, CDR2 FQGNSA. CDR3 coding DNA: TGTGCCAGCAGCTTAACGGACTACAATGAGCAGTTCTTC. This sequence encodes CASSLTDYNEQFF.

The J gene is TRBJ2-5, the V gene TRBV6-6; D may be TRBD2 (6 bases). V gave up 0 bases and J gave up 2 bases, with 7 bases separating them. The germline CDR1 and CDR2 sequences are MNHNY and SVGAGI (reference sequence). The CDR3 has 14 amino acids. The CDR3 is CASSYSSGQETQYF. In nucleotides, the CDR3 is TGTGCCAGCAGTTACTCGAGCGGGCAAGAGACCCAGTACTTC.

In this sample, this clonotype turned up a few times. V is TRBV11-1 and J is TRBJ2-2, with a tentative D call TRBD2 (6 bases). Germline V gene sequence: CDR1 SGHAT, CDR2 FQDESV (reference sequence). The germline V and J ends were trimmed by 5 bases and 4 bases, with 17 bases remaining between them. CDR3 size: 16 residues. CDR3 loop: CASSLGGDSFTGELFF. DNA of the CDR3: TGTGCCAGCAGCCTTGGAGGGGACTCATTCACCGGGGAGCTGTTTTTT. The variable domain in full, with the rest retrieved from reference TRBV11-1 and TRBJ2-2, is EAEVAQSPRYKITEKSQAVAFWCDPISGHATLYWYRQILGQGPELLVQFQDESVVDDSQLPKDRFSAERLKGVDSTLKIQPAELGDSAMYLCASSLGGDSFTGELFFGEGSRLTVL.

This clonotype was seen a handful of times. The chain is built from TRBV6-5 and TRBJ2-7; D remains ambiguous. The CDR3 totals 15 residues. V was trimmed by 5 bases and J by 10 bases, leaving 24 bases between them. Per the germline V gene, CDR1 is MNHEY and CDR2 is SVGAGI. CDR3 residues: CASSEGGGKKLEQYF. CDR3 bases: TGTGCCAGCAGTGAAGGTGGCGGAAAGAAGTTGGAACAGTACTTC.

This chain joins TRBV9 and TRBJ2-2, with TRBD2 matching 10 bases. Germline V CDR1 and CDR2: SGDLS, YYNGEE. The CDR3 is made up of 16 amino acids. V lost 4 bases to trimming and J lost 6 bases; unmatched junction nucleotides: 9. The CDR3 nucleotides read TGTGCCAGCAGCTTAAGAGTACTAGCGGGATCCGGGGAGCTGTTTTTT. It codes for CASSLRVLAGSGELFF.

The V gene is TRBV29-1, the J gene TRBJ1-2; 8 bases align to TRBD1. V shed 2 bases, J shed 2 bases, and the junction held 1 base outside the gene matches. Germline V lookup: CDR1 SQVTM, CDR2 ANQGSEA. This CDR3 has 13 residues. The CDR3 loop reads CSVEQGANYGYTF. The CDR3 DNA is TGCAGCGTTGAACAGGGGGCGAACTATGGCTACACCTTC.

This clonotype occurred a few times. V usage is TRBV7-2 and J usage is TRBJ2-5; 8 bases are shared with TRBD1. CDR3 length equals 14 residues. Per germline, CDR1 SGHTA and CDR2 FQGNSA. The V and J ends lost 7 bases and 5 bases, in that order; junction bases with no gene match: 9. DNA of the CDR3: TGTGCCAGCAACGACAGGGGAGGTCAGGAGACCCAGTACTTC. It is translated as CASNDRGGQETQYF.

This clonotype has a count of ten or more. The chain combines TRBV29-1 with TRBJ2-4; D not resolved. CDR1 is SQVTM and CDR2 is ANQGSEA in the germline V gene. This CDR3 has 11 amino acids. Trimming cost V 5 bases and J 5 bases, with 7 bases left between them. CDR3 protein: CSVKPQNIQYF. CDR3 nucleotides: TGCAGCGTTAAACCCCAAAACATTCAGTACTTC.

This clonotype was recorded a few times. V usage is TRBV14 and J usage is TRBJ2-7; D might be TRBD1 (6 bases). CDR3 length: 14 amino acids. Germline assignment: CDR1 SGHDN and CDR2 FVKESK. V was shortened by 0 bases and J by 2 bases, with 8 bases between the two germline ends. CDR3 DNA sequence: TGTGCCAGCAGCCAAGAGACAGGAACCTACGAGCAGTACTTC. Translated, it gives CASSQETGTYEQYF.

This chain joins TRBV7-9 and TRBJ2-2; D not certain. The CDR3 length is 13 residues. Germline V lookup: CDR1 SEHNR, CDR2 FQNEAQ (reference sequence). Trimming took off 5 bases at V and 3 bases at J, with 7 bases between the two ends. The CDR3 sequence: CASSHKHTGELFF. The CDR3 nucleotides are TGTGCCAGCAGCCACAAACACACCGGGGAGCTGTTTTTT.

This clonotype has a handful of counts. The chain combines TRBV2 with TRBJ1-5; maybe TRBD1 (5 bases). Trimming stripped 7 bases from V and 4 bases from J, with 14 bases between. Looked up from germline, CDR1 is SNHLY and CDR2 is FYNNEI. CDR3 size: 14 residues. The CDR3 DNA reads as TGTGCCAGCATGGAATGGGGGGTTAATCAGCCCCAGCATTTT. Protein product: CASMEWGVNQPQHF.

This clonotype has a single count. Given a much more abundant clone one base away, this may be a read error. The rearrangement links TRBV12-3 or TRBV12-4 to TRBJ1-1; D is unresolved. This CDR3 is 13 amino acids long. V lost 8 bases, J lost 3 bases, and 13 bases lay in between. This CDR3 is CASSEASYTEAFF. For the CDR3, the DNA is TGTGCCAGCTCGGAGGCATCGTACACTGAAGCTTTCTTT.

The genes are TRBV7-9 and TRBJ1-3; D gene ambiguous. CDR1 is SEHNR and CDR2 is FQNEAQ in the germline V gene (reference sequence). There are 14 residues in the CDR3. V lost 7 bases and J 0 bases, leaving 10 bases between the germline ends. DNA for the CDR3: TGTGCCAGCACCACCGGAACCTCTGGAAACACCATATATTTT. This translates into CASTTGTSGNTIYF.